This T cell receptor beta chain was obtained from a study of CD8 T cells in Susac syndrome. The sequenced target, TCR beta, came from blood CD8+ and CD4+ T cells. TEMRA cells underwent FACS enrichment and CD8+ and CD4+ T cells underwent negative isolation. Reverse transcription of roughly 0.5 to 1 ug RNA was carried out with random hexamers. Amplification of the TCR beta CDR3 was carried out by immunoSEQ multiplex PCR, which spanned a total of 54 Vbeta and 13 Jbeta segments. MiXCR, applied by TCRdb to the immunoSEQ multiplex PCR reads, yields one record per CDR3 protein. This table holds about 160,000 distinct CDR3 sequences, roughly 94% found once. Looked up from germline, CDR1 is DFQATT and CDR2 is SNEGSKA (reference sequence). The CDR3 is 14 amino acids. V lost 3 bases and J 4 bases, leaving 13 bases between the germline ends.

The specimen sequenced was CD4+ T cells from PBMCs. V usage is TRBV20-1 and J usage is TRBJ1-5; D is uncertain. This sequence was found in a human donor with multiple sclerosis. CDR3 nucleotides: TGCAGTGCTAGGGCCGTCGTCGGGAATCAGCCCCAGCATTTT. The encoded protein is CSARAVVGNQPQHF.